This TCR beta chain was retrieved from a study of technical replicates of blood from a few donors. This CDR3 is built from 15 residues. Trimming shortened V by 1 base and J by 1 base, and 9 bases separated the two germline ends. Germline CDR1 and CDR2: SGHRS and YFSETQ. TCRdb keeps only in-frame clones here, not all; method: immunoSEQ multiplex PCR. The sample records about 78,000 clones, roughly 94% being singletons. Sequencing was carried out using T cells isolated from PBMCs. This receptor was obtained from a human donor in good health. This chain connects TRBV5-1 to TRBJ1-3; D is undetermined. In DNA, the CDR3 is TGCGCCAGCAGCTTGAGTGAGGGATCTGGAAACACCATATATTTT. Its protein is CASSLSEGSGNTIYF.